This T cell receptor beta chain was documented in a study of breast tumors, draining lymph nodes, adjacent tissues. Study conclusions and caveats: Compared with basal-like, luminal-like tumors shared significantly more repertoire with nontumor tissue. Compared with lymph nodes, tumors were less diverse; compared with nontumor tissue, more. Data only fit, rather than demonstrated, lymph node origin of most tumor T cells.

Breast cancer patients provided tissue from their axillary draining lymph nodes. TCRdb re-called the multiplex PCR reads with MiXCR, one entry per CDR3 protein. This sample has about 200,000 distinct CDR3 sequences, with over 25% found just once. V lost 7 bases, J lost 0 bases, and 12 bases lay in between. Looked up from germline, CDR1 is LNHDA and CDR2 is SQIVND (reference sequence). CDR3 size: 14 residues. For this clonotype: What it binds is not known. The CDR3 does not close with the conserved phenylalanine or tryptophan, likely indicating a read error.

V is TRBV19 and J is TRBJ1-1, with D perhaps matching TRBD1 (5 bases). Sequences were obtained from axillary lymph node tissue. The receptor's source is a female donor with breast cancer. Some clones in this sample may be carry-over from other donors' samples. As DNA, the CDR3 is TGTGCCAGTACAGGAGAGGACATGAACACTGAAGCTTTCTCT. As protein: CASTGEDMNTEAFS.